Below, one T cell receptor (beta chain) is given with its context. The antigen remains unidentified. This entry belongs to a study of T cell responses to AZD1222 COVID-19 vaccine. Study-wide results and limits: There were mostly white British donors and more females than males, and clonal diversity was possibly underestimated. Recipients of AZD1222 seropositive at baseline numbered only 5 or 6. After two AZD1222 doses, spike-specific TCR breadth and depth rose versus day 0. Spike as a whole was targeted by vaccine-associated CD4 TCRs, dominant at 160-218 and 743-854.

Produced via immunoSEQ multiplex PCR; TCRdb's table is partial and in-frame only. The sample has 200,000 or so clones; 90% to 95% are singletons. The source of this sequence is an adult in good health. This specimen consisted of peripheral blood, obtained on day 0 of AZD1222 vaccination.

This CDR3 is CASSVVLAEETQYF. CDR3 DNA sequence: TGTGCCAGCAGCGTAGTCCTAGCGGAAGAGACCCAGTACTTC. The chain combines TRBV9 with TRBJ2-5; 7 nucleotides align to TRBD2. The CDR3 has 14 amino acids. After removal of 0 bases from V and 3 bases from J, the junction contained 2 bases not matched to a gene. Germline CDR1 SGDLS, CDR2 YYNGEE.